This entry describes one T cell receptor beta chain. The method was immunoSEQ multiplex PCR; TCRdb's version includes in-frame clones alone and lacks a portion of them. This sample has roughly 250,000 clones, with about nine tenths found just once. The germline gives CDR1 LNHDA, CDR2 SQIVND (reference sequence). The V end lost 5 bases, the J end lost 1 base, and 17 bases lay between the germline ends. This CDR3 region has 16 residues. The data are from a study of blood T cell repertoires in COVID-19. Participant ages covered about 18 to 100 years across 25 or so US areas. The sequence derives from a woman aged 40 to 50 with acute COVID-19. The V gene is TRBV19, the J gene TRBJ2-5, with D perhaps TRBD2 (6 bases). The sequenced sample was PBMCs or T cells enriched from blood (not recorded which). The CDR3 spells CASSDDSGQTQETQYF. CDR3 sequence (DNA): TGTGCCAGTAGTGATGATAGCGGCCAGACCCAAGAGACCCAGTACTTC. The variable domain in full, completed from reference TRBV19 and TRBJ2-5, reads DGGITQSPKYLFRKEGQNVTLSCEQNLNHDAMYWYRQDPGQGLRLIYYSQIVNDFQKGDIAEGYSVSREKKESFPLTVTSAQKNPTAFYLCASSDDSGQTQETQYFGPGTRLLVL.